Detailed here is one T cell receptor (beta chain). Its matching antigen is unknown. The data were obtained in a study of cytomegalovirus exposure and HLA in healthy donors. General observations from the study: Reports indicated that the classifier achieved high specificity and sensitivity in diagnosing cytomegalovirus status. Fewer N-insertions than the 666-donor mean were reportedly shown by an Asian-associated ancestry cluster in a later analysis.

The CDR3 has 15 residues. The germline V gene has CDR1 SGHRS and CDR2 YFSETQ. Trimming took 4 bases from V and 3 from J; bases not matched to a gene: 7. The study ran its PCR with 60 Vbeta and 13 Jbeta primers. TCRdb keeps only in-frame clones here, not all; method: immunoSEQ multiplex PCR. The top ten clones hold 1.8% of a sample with approximately 180,000 clones, about 70% of them seen once. This clonotype originated in a woman aged 30 to 39 in good health and CMV-seronegative. This rearrangement joins TRBV5-1 to TRBJ1-5; 7 bases agree with TRBD1. Sequenced material: PBMCs. In DNA form, the CDR3 reads TGCGCCAGCAGCCTTACAGGGGCGGACAATCAGCCCCAGCATTTT. Its translation: CASSLTGADNQPQHF.